This T cell receptor (beta chain) was captured in a study of HIV-infected patients and healthy controls. TCRdb itself ran the 5' RACE reads through MiXCR, one entry per CDR3 protein. The sample shows some 67,000 distinct CDR3 sequences, around 16% of them seen only once. Germline V gene data show CDR1 as MNHNY and CDR2 as SVGAGI (reference sequence). The CDR3 is 16 amino acids. The V and J ends lost 7 bases and 3 bases respectively, with 18 bases between them. The chain joins TRBV6-6 to TRBJ2-2; D is perhaps TRBD1 or TRBD2 (5 bases each). The sequencing sample was made of CD4+ T cells from blood. The sequence came from a human donor in good health. CDR3 DNA: TGTGCCAGCAAACCCCGGACAACCGGGGACACCGGGGAGCTGTTTTTT. Its protein is CASKPRTTGDTGELFF.